The source of this T cell receptor beta chain is a study of T cells in Graves' hyperthyroidism and ophthalmopathy (dated by TCRdb to between 2018 and 2020). With respect to the entire study: To identify TCR V-J signatures that set the groups apart, the researchers used a discovery cohort of 100 or so patients, made up of under 50 with Graves' ophthalmopathy and some 55 with stable Graves' hyperthyroidism. Prospective prediction of ophthalmopathy was tested in an independent validation cohort of approximately 19 hyperthyroidism patients and roughly 16 patients who later progressed to ophthalmopathy. The 90 to 100 discovery patients were randomly split 7:3 into training and test sets. The study also compared thyroid tissue and blood T-cell repertoires from about 6 Graves' hyperthyroidism patients. After sampling, hyperthyroidism patients received methimazole starting at 30 mg daily, and ophthalmopathy patients received high-dose intravenous methylprednisolone. The paper describes TCR Vbeta CDR3 sequencing of 120 to 150 peripheral blood samples, made up of roughly 40 ophthalmopathy patients, roughly 75 hyperthyroidism patients and 17 progressor patients. The study at large found these results: No statistical method was used to set the sample size in advance, and investigators knew the group allocation. A model built on a 13 V-J signature distinguished ophthalmopathy from stable hyperthyroidism, reaching about 88% sensitivity and about 81% specificity in cross-validation and 80%/75% in testing. Blood samples also contained most of the expanded thyroid clonotypes (frequency above 0.001), which suggests that blood repertoires may reflect thyroid immune responses. In validation, progression to ophthalmopathy was predicted by the model with roughly 69% sensitivity and roughly 72% specificity, a median of 6.5 months before onset.

The TCR beta CDR3 regions were amplified from the RNA transcripts. For the first round of RT-PCR on the TCR CDR3, the HTBI primer set was used together with the Qiagen OneStep RT-PCR kit. A second multiplex PCR round built the libraries, followed by size selection and purification. Libraries were sequenced paired-end with 100 bp reads on an Illumina HiSeq2000. The source study handled its data this way. SOAPnuke was used to process the raw data, with reads discarded if the reads contained adapters or uncalled bases, had a mean Phred below 15, or lacked an exact constant-primer or identifier match. High-quality paired reads were merged with COPE v1.2.5, and unique nucleotide sequences were defined as clonotypes. Clonotypes were aligned to IMGT TRBV, TRBD and TRBJ reference segments using MiTCR v1.1. Analysis was restricted to V-J combinations with a frequency above 0.0001, which covered over 98% of repertoires. A TCS score was defined as the ratio of F50 (clonal expansion) to E x V (chaos), with BLOSUM62-based TCRdist applied between CDR3 peptides within each V-J. Welch's t-statistics and random forest reduced around 510 V-J features to under 15, which were used in a naive Bayes classifier (R e1071). Thyroid-blood repertoire similarity was quantified with the Morisita-Horn index. In-frame beta chains were kept once TCRdb had trimmed the public reads at Q25 with fastp and called clones with MiXCR. CDR3 protein duplicates are merged, each entry listing the most common genes and DNA. None of the V and J calls come from the authors' own analysis; TCRdb made them. This sample is represented by over 500,000 distinct CDR3 sequences; around 43% of them were singletons. The top ten clones comprise about two fifths of the sample.

This clonotype was seen ten or more times. Its antigen remains unidentified. No quality values exist for individual bases; no much larger clone is one base distant. V is pared back by 7 bases and J by 5 bases, with 16 bases lying between the germline termini. CDR1 and CDR2 are read off the germline V gene as SGHRS and YFSETQ. Counted from cysteine to phenylalanine, this CDR3 has 14 amino acids. Left in the record is the CDR3 DNA by itself, 42 bases read in frame from the first base. Patients with uncontrolled infections, other autoimmune diseases, pregnancy or lactation were excluded. Clinical symptoms, serum thyroxine and TRAb, thyroid ultrasound, and orbital computed tomography formed the basis for the diagnoses. Trizol reagent was used to extract total RNA, and RNA quality was then checked on an Agilent 2100 Bioanalyzer.

The sample was peripheral blood or thyroid tissue (not recorded which). The clonotype was recovered from an adult woman with Graves' disease, either hyperthyroidism or ophthalmopathy (not recorded which). The V and J segments used are TRBV5-1 and TRBJ1-5; D gene: possibly TRBD1, on 5 matching bases. The CDR3 reads as follows: CASYGRPGDQPQHF. The nucleotide sequence reads as follows: TGCGCCAGCTACGGCCGCCCGGGGGATCAGCCCCAGCATTTT.